This TCR beta chain was sequenced during a study of Ad26.COV2.S vaccination and SARS-CoV-2 variants. Study results and limitations: Compared with placebo recipients, vaccine recipients had higher spike-specific TCR breadth. Responses of T cells in total may have been underestimated by the TCR breadth and depth analyses.

The V and J ends lost 0 bases and 0 bases respectively, with 10 bases between them. Germline V CDR1 and CDR2: SGHRS, YFSETQ. The CDR3 runs 15 residues. Sequencing was performed with immunoSEQ multiplex PCR; in TCRdb, only in-frame clones are kept and a portion is missing. The sample shows some 350,000 clones, 92% of them seen only once. About this clone itself: Antigen specificity is unknown.

This chain connects TRBV5-1 to TRBJ2-7, with a possible D match to TRBD2 (5 bases). Specimen: peripheral blood, collected after recovery from COVID-19. This TCR derives from a human donor who had recovered from COVID-19. This CDR3 reads CASSLGTSLSYEQYF. The CDR3, as DNA: TGCGCCAGCAGCTTGGGGACTTCTCTCTCCTACGAGCAGTACTTC.